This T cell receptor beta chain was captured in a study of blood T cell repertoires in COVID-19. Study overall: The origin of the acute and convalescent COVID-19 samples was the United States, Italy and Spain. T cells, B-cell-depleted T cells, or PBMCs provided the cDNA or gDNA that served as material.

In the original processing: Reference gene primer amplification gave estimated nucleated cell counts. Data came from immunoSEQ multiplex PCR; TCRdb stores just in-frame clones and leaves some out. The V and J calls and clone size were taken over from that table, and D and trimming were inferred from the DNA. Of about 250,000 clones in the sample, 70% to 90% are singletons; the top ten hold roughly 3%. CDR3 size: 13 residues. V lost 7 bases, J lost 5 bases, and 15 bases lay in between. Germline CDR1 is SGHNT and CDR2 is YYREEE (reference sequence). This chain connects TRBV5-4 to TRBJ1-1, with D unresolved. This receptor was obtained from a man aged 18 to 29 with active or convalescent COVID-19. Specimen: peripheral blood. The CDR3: CASGLGPQTEAFF. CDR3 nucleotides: TGTGCCAGCGGCCTTGGGCCCCAGACTGAAGCTTTCTTT.